The 18 T cell receptor beta chains reported below all come from one sample, sequenced in a study of early stage breast cancer tumors. Method: immunoSEQ multiplex PCR; TCRdb's copy keeps in-frame clones and lacks some. Of around 9,800 clones listed, around 75% were seen once; the top ten hold about 15%. Sequences were obtained from breast tumor tissue. The source of these receptors is a person aged 65 to 85 with breast cancer.

The rearrangement uses TRBV15 and TRBJ1-3, with D possibly being TRBD1 (6 bases). CDR1 LNHNV and CDR2 YYDKDF come from the germline V gene (reference sequence). The V gene lost 0 bases and the J gene lost 0 bases, with 15 bases spanning the gap. This CDR3 is 18 amino acids long. The CDR3 sequence is CATSREIRTGRSGNTIYF. The CDR3 DNA reads as TGTGCCACCAGCAGAGAGATCCGAACAGGGCGCTCTGGAAACACCATATATTTT.

The chain uses TRBV28 and TRBJ2-7; 9 bases are a match to TRBD1. Germline values: CDR1 MDHEN, CDR2 SYDVKM. V dropped 5 bases and J dropped 4; count of bases not matched to a gene: 9. The CDR3 consists of 15 residues. CDR3 protein: CASSLHSDRGYEQYF. CDR3 bases: TGTGCCAGCAGTCTCCATTCGGACAGGGGTTACGAGCAGTACTTC.

This clone came up a few times. The chain couples TRBV6-4 to TRBJ1-6; TRBD1 matches at 7 bases. Germline CDR1 is MRHNA and CDR2 is SNTAGT. Germline trimming cut 2 bases from V and 8 bases from J; bases unmatched to any gene: 9. There are 16 residues in the CDR3. The CDR3 is CASSDPRGRRYSPLHF. In nucleotides, the CDR3 is TGTGCCAGCAGTGACCCTAGGGGGCGCCGGTATTCACCCCTCCACTTT.

This chain links TRBV6-5 with TRBJ2-7; 10 nucleotides align to TRBD2. The CDR3 covers 15 residues. Germline CDR1 MNHEY, CDR2 SVGAGI. Trimming took 6 bases from V and 3 from J; bases not matched to a gene: 8. The CDR3 sequence is CASRKGTSDDYEQYF. The DNA for the CDR3 is TGTGCCAGCAGAAAAGGGACTAGCGATGACTACGAGCAGTACTTC.

Remarks on this clone: The junction shows a germline mismatch at one end, possibly a read error. The gene calls are TRBV7-2 and TRBJ2-3; the match to TRBD2 covers 9 bases. The length of the CDR3 is 15 residues. Germline values: CDR1 SGHTA, CDR2 FQGNSA. CDR3 DNA sequence: TGTGCCAGCATCTTAGGCGGGGGGGCGGCAGATACGCAGTATTTT. The encoded protein is CASILGGGAADTQYF. Using reference TRBV7-2 and TRBJ2-3 for the parts outside the CDR3, the full variable domain is GAGVSQSPSNKVTEKGKDVELRCDPISGHTALYWYRQSLGQGLEFLIYFQGNSAPDKSGLPSDRFSAERTGGSVSTLTIQRTQQEDSAVYLCASILGGGAADTQYFGPGTRLTVL.

The chain employs TRBV7-6 and TRBJ2-7, with TRBD1 matching 8 bases. Unmatched junction bases numbered 4, after V lost 1 base and J lost 2 bases. Germline loops: CDR1 SGHVS, CDR2 FNYEAQ. CDR3 length: 15 residues. In nucleotides, the CDR3 is TGTGCCAGCAGCTTAGATGCACAGGGGGCCTACGAGCAGTACTTC. It specifies CASSLDAQGAYEQYF.

The chain uses TRBV6-5 and TRBJ2-7, with unresolved D. Trimming took off 0 bases at V and 2 bases at J, with 11 bases between the two ends. The CDR3 spans 15 residues. Germline lookup yields CDR1 MNHEY and CDR2 SVGAGI. CDR3 in DNA: TGTGCCAGCAGTTACTCATCCGGGTCTGCCTACGAGCAGTACTTC. Translated, it gives CASSYSSGSAYEQYF.

This clone has just a few counts. V gene TRBV9 combines with J gene TRBJ1-6; TRBD1 matches 7 bases. Trimming at V came to 4 bases and at J to 8 bases, leaving 9 bases not matched to a gene. CDR3 length: 15 amino acids. The germline V gene encodes CDR1 SGDLS and CDR2 YYNGEE. The DNA for the CDR3 is TGTGCCAGCAGCTTGACAGGGTTGATGGATTCACCCCTCCACTTT. Protein product: CASSLTGLMDSPLHF.

The chain carries TRBV30 and TRBJ1-5, with 8 nucleotides matching TRBD1. Germline trimming cut 5 bases from V and 3 bases from J; bases unmatched to any gene: 3. The CDR3 spans 13 residues. Germline V gene lookup returns CDR1 GTSNPN and CDR2 SVGIG (reference sequence). The CDR3 region is CAWAGGLNQPQHF. As DNA, the CDR3 is TGTGCCTGGGCAGGGGGCCTCAATCAGCCCCAGCATTTT.

This clone has more than one count but fewer than ten. The chain is built from TRBV7-9 and TRBJ2-7, with 11 nucleotides matching TRBD1. Germline loops: CDR1 SEHNR, CDR2 FQNEAQ (reference sequence). J was trimmed by 4 bases and V by 3 bases; bases with no gene match: 5. The CDR3 contains 15 residues. The CDR3 here is CASSFSGTGGYEQYF. In nucleotides, the CDR3 is TGTGCCAGCAGCTTTTCCGGGACAGGGGGTTACGAGCAGTACTTC. The full variable domain, its missing parts supplied by reference TRBV7-9 and TRBJ2-7, is DTGVSQNPRHKITKRGQNVTFRCDPISEHNRLYWYRQTLGQGPEFLTYFQNEAQLEKSRLLSDRFSAERPKGSFSTLEIQRTEQGDSAMYLCASSFSGTGGYEQYFGPGTRLTVT.

This chain links TRBV7-2 with TRBJ1-6; the match to TRBD1 covers 10 bases. Unmatched junction bases numbered 10, after V lost 4 bases and J lost 7 bases. The CDR3 contains 17 residues. CDR1 is SGHTA and CDR2 is FQGNSA in the germline V gene. The CDR3 DNA is TGTGCCAGCAGCTACTCACCTTTGGGACAGGGGAATTCACCCCTCCACTTT. It specifies CASSYSPLGQGNSPLHF.

This clone was detected a few times. The rearrangement links TRBV29-1 to TRBJ1-4; a weak D match, TRBD1 (5 bases). V gave up 4 bases and J gave up 4 bases, with 10 bases separating them. The CDR3 sequence is 13 residues long. Germline V CDR1 and CDR2: SQVTM, ANQGSEA. CDR3 in DNA: TGCAGCGTTGGACAGAACCTTAATGAAAAACTGTTTTTT. It translates to CSVGQNLNEKLFF.

This clone was observed a few times. V is TRBV5-6 and J is TRBJ1-3; 8 positions match TRBD1. Germline V gene data show CDR1 as SGHDT and CDR2 as YYEEEE. The CDR3 consists of 18 residues. J gave up 2 bases and V 0 bases, and 10 bases lay outside the gene matches. The chain's CDR3 is CASSLGRGQGRPGNTIYF. In nucleotides, the CDR3 is TGTGCCAGCAGCTTGGGCAGAGGACAGGGAAGGCCTGGAAACACCATATATTTT.

The DNA for the CDR3 is TGTGCCAGCAGCTTTGGACAGGGTGCTAACTATGGCTACACCTTC. Its protein is CASSFGQGANYGYTF. The gene calls are TRBV5-4 and TRBJ1-2; 8 bases align to TRBD1. The CDR3 sequence is 15 residues long. Unmatched junction bases numbered 3, after V lost 2 bases and J lost 0 bases. CDR1 and CDR2 (germline): SGHNT, YYREEE (reference sequence).

This chain links TRBV20-1 with TRBJ1-1; D call uncertain. Deletions cut 3 bases from V and 8 bases from J, with 10 bases between. The CDR3 has 11 amino acids. CDR1 is DFQATT, CDR2 SNEGSKA, per germline (reference sequence). CDR3 in amino acids: CSARYSSEAFF. CDR3 in DNA: TGCAGTGCTAGGTACTCAAGCGAAGCTTTCTTT.

J is TRBJ2-1 and V is TRBV29-1, with 8 bases that match TRBD2. In germline, CDR1 is SQVTM, CDR2 ANQGSEA. Trimming took 4 bases from V and 6 from J; bases not matched to a gene: 8. The CDR3 runs 14 residues. The DNA of the CDR3 is TGCAGCGTTGGTGTTGCGGGGGGAGGCAATGAGCAGTTCTTC. Protein product: CSVGVAGGGNEQFF.

This clone was counted only a few times. The chain is built from TRBV7-9 and TRBJ2-2; possibly TRBD2 for D (6 bases). CDR1 SEHNR and CDR2 FQNEAQ come from the germline V gene (reference sequence). V was trimmed by 5 bases and J by 5 bases, leaving 12 bases between them. The CDR3 has 14 amino acids. Here the CDR3 reads CASSPGRETGELFF. The CDR3, as DNA: TGTGCCAGCAGCCCCGGGAGAGAGACCGGGGAGCTGTTTTTT.

Judged by abundance, this clone is medium-sized. The rearrangement links TRBV27 to TRBJ1-6, with 10 bases identical to TRBD1. Looked up from germline, CDR1 is MNHEY and CDR2 is SMNVEV (reference sequence). The CDR3 spans 12 residues. Trimming cost V 7 bases and J 17 bases; bases outside gene matches: 8. CDR3 nucleotide sequence: TGTGCCAGCAAACACGGGACAGGGGAGGTCCACTTT. It specifies CASKHGTGEVHF.